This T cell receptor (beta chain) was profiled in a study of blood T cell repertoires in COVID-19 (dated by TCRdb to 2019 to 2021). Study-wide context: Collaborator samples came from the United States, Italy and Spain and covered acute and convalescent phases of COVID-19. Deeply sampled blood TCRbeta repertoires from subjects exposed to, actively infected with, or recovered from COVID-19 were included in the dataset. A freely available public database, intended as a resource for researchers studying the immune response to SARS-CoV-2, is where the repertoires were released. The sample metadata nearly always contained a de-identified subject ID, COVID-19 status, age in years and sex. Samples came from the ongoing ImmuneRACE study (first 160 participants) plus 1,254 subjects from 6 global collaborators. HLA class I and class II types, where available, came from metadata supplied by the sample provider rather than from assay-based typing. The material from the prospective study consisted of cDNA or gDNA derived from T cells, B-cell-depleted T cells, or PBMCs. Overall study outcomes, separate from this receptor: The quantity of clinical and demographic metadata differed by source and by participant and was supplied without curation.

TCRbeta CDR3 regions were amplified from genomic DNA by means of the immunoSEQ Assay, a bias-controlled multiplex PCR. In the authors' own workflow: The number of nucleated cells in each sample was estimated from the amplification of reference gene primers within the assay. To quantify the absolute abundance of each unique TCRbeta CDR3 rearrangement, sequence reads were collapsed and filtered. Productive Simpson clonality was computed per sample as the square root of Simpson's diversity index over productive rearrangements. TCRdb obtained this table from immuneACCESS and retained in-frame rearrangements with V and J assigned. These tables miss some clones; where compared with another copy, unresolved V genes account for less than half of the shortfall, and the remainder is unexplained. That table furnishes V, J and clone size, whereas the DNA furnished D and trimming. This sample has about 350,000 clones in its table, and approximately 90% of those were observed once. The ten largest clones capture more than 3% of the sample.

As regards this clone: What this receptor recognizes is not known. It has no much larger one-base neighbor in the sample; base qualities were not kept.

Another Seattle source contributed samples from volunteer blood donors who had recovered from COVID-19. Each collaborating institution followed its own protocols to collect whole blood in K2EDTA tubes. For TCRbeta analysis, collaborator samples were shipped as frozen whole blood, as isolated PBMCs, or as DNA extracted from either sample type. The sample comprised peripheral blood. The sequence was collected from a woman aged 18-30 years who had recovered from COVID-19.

The nucleotides are TGTGCCAGCAGCCAGGGGGACGAGCTAGCGGGAGGGCCCCACAATGAGCAGTTCTTC. It translates to CASSQGDELAGGPHNEQFF. Recombination joined TRBV14 with TRBJ2-1; 12 middle bases align to TRBD2. The CDR3 covers 19 residues, taking in both the cysteine and the phenylalanine. The entry retains the CDR3 DNA only, 57 bases that are in frame from base 1. V has 3 bases trimmed and J has 5 bases trimmed; junction bases matching no gene number 14. For CDR1 and CDR2, the germline V gene lists SGHDN and FVKESK.